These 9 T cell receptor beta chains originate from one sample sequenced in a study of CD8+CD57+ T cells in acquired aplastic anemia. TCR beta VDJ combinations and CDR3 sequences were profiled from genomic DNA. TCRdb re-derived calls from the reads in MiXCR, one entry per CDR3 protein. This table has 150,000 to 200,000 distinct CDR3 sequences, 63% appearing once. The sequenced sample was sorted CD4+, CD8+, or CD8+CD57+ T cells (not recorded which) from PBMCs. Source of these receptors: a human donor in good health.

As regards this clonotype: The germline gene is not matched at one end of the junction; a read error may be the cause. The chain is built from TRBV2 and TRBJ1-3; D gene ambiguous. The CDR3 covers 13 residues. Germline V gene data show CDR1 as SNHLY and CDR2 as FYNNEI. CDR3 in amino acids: CVSTPKQENTIYF. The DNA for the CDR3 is TGTGTCAGCACCCCGAAGCAGGAAAACACCATATATTTT.

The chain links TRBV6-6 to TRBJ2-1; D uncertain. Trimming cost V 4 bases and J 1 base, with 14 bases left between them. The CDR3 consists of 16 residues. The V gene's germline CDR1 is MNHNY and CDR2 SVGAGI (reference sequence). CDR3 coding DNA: TGTGCCAGCAGTTTGGTATTGGGGAAGTCCTACAATGAGCAGTTCTTC. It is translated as CASSLVLGKSYNEQFF.

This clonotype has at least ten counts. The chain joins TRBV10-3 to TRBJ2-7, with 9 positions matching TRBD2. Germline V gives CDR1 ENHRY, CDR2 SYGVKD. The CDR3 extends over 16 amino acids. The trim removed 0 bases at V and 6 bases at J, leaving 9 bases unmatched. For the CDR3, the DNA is TGTGCCATCAGTGAGTCGCCGGGGACTAGCATTCTCGAGCAGTACTTC. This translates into CAISESPGTSILEQYF.

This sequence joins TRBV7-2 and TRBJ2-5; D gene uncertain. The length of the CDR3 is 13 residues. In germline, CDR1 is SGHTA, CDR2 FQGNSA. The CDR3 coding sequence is TGTGTATCCCTTAGGATGCGGCAAGAGACCCAGTACTTC. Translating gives CVSLRMRQETQYF.

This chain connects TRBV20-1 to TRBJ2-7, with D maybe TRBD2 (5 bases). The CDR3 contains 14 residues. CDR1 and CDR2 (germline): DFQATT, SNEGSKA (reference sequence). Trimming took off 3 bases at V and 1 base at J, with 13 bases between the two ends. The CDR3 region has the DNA TGCAGTGCTAGTCCCCCAGCGGCGTCCTACGAGCAGTACTTC. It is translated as CSASPPAASYEQYF.

The CDR3 sequence: CAISEGGQTDGYTF. The CDR3 bases are TGTGCCATCAGTGAGGGGGGTCAGACAGACGGCTACACCTTC. The J gene is TRBJ1-2, the V gene TRBV10-3, with D perhaps matching TRBD1 (5 bases). Trimming pared 2 bases from V and 8 bases from J, leaving 15 bases between. This CDR3 spans 14 amino acids. Germline CDR1 ENHRY, CDR2 SYGVKD.

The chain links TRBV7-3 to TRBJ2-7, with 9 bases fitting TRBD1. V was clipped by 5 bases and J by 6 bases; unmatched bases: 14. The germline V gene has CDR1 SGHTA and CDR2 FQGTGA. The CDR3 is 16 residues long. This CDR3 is CASSKPGQGAGSEQYF. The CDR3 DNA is TGTGCCAGCAGCAAACCGGGACAGGGCGCAGGGTCCGAGCAGTACTTC. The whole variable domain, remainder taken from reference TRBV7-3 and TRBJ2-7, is GAGVSQTPSNKVTEKGKYVELRCDPISGHTALYWYRQSLGQGPEFLIYFQGTGAADDSGLPNDRFFAVRPEGSVSTLKIQRTERGDSAVYLCASSKPGQGAGSEQYFGPGTRLTVT.

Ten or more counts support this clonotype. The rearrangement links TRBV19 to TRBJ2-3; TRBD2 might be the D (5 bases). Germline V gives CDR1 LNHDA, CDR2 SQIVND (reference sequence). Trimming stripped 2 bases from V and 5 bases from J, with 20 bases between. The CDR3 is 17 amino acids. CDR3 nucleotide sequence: TGTGCCAGTAGTATATCTTTGGAGTCGCTAGCTGTAGATACGCAGTATTTT. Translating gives CASSISLESLAVDTQYF.

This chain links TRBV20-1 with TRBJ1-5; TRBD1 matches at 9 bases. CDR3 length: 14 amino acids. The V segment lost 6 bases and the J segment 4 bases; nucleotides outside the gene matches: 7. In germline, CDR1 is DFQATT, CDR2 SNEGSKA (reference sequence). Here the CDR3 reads CSARRDRENQPQHF. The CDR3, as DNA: TGCAGTGCGCGCCGGGACAGGGAGAATCAGCCCCAGCATTTT.